This TCR beta chain was captured in a study of cytomegalovirus exposure and HLA in healthy donors. In nominal health when sampled, donors likely had unrecorded immune exposures nonetheless. The PCR was carried out with 60 Vbeta primers and 13 Jbeta primers. Clones were read by immunoSEQ multiplex PCR, and TCRdb kept only the in-frame ones, dropping some. This sample has 100,000 to 150,000 clones, with 65% to 75% found just once. The specimen sequenced was PBMCs. This TCR was recovered from a woman aged 45 to 65 in good health and CMV-seropositive.

This CDR3 is CASRRDSQETQYF. DNA for the CDR3: TGCGCCAGCAGACGGGACAGCCAAGAGACCCAGTACTTC. V and J are TRBV5-1 and TRBJ2-5, with 7 bases fitting TRBD1. The CDR3 loop spans 13 amino acids. V lost 5 bases and J lost 1; bases outside the gene matches: 2. The germline V gene encodes CDR1 SGHRS and CDR2 YFSETQ. Full variable domain (remainder filled in from reference TRBV5-1 and TRBJ2-5): KAGVTQTPRYLIKTRGQQVTLSCSPISGHRSVSWYQQTPGQGLQFLFEYFSETQRNKGNFPGRFSGRQFSNSRSEMNVSTLELGDSALYLCASRRDSQETQYFGPGTRLLVL.